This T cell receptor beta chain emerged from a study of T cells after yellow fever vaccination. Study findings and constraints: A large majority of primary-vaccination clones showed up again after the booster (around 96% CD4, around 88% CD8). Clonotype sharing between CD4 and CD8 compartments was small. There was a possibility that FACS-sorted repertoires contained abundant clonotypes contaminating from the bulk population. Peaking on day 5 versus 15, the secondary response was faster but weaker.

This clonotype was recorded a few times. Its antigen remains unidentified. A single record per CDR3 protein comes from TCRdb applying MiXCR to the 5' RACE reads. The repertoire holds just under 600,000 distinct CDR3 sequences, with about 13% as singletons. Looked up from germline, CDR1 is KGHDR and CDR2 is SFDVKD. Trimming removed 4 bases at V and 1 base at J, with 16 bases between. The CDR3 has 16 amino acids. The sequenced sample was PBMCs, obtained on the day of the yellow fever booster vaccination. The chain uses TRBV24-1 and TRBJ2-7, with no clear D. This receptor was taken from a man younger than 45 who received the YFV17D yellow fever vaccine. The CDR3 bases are TGTGCCACCAGTGACCCAACCGAAGGGCCGTCCTACGAGCAGTACTTC. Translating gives CATSDPTEGPSYEQYF.